Presented here are 21 T cell receptor beta chains from one specimen sequenced in a study of CD8 T cells in ankylosing spondylitis. Points from the study as a whole: One TCR beta motif, made up of about 8 highly homologous variants, appeared characteristic of ankylosing spondylitis blood.

No cognate antigen is known for these TCRs. TCRdb fed the 5' RACE reads into MiXCR, producing one record per CDR3 protein. The table includes 200,000 to 250,000 distinct CDR3 sequences, 6% to 8% detected once. The specimen sequenced was blood, either unsorted or a sorted T cell fraction (not recorded which). Receptor source: a male donor with ankylosing spondylitis.

This clonotype was seen at least ten times. The V and J genes are TRBV20-1 and TRBJ1-5; TRBD1 might be the D (6 bases). Trimming left V 1 base short and J 9 bases short, with 19 bases between. The CDR3 extends over 15 amino acids. The germline V gene has CDR1 DFQATT and CDR2 SNEGSKA (reference sequence). CDR3 sequence reads: CSARGKGVGFGPQHF. As DNA, the CDR3 is TGCAGTGCTAGAGGGAAGGGGGTGGGGTTTGGGCCCCAGCATTTT.

This clonotype has a count of ten or more. The V gene is TRBV7-8, the J gene TRBJ2-3; 10 nucleotides match TRBD2. CDR3 length equals 18 residues. Germline CDR1 reads SGHVS; CDR2 reads FQNEAQ. Trimming took 4 bases from V and 5 from J; bases not matched to a gene: 15. The CDR3 loop is CASSSTRTSGFRRDTQYF. CDR3 DNA sequence: TGTGCCAGCAGCTCAACCAGGACTAGCGGATTTAGAAGAGATACGCAGTATTTT.

This clonotype has just a few counts. The J gene is TRBJ2-3, the V gene TRBV15; 7 bases are a match to TRBD2. V lost 4 bases, J lost 2 bases, and 3 bases stayed unmatched. CDR1 LNHNV and CDR2 YYDKDF come from the germline V gene (reference sequence). This CDR3 is built from 14 residues. The CDR3 DNA is TGTGCCACCAGCATGAGCGGGGTCACAGATACGCAGTATTTT. Amino acids: CATSMSGVTDTQYF. The full variable domain, its missing parts supplied by reference TRBV15 and TRBJ2-3, is DAMVIQNPRYQVTQFGKPVTLSCSQTLNHNVMYWYQQKSSQAPKLLFHYYDKDFNNEADTPDNFQSRRPNTSFCFLDIRSPGLGDTAMYLCATSMSGVTDTQYFGPGTRLTVL.

This clonotype was recorded at least ten times. V and J are TRBV5-6 and TRBJ2-7, with D perhaps matching TRBD1 (5 bases). Germline CDR1 and CDR2: SGHDT and YYEEEE. CDR3 size: 14 residues. V was clipped by 1 base and J by 4 bases, with 12 bases between them. This CDR3 reads CASSLLQENYEQYF. The CDR3 bases are TGTGCCAGCAGCTTGTTACAGGAGAATTACGAGCAGTACTTC.

This clonotype has ten or more counts. This chain joins TRBV4-1 and TRBJ2-7; D uncertain. CDR1 and CDR2 from the germline V gene are MGHRA and YSYEKL. The CDR3 is 14 residues long. Trimming left V 3 bases short and J 2 bases short, with 11 bases between. The CDR3, as DNA: TGCGCCAGCAGCCATAGTCAGACTGCCTACGAGCAGTACTTC. This encodes CASSHSQTAYEQYF.

Many counts were recorded for this clonotype. This rearrangement joins TRBV10-3 to TRBJ2-2; TRBD2 aligns across 12 bases. CDR1 is ENHRY, CDR2 SYGVKD, per germline. This CDR3 is built from 19 residues. V shed 6 bases, J shed 7 bases, and the junction held 18 bases outside the gene matches. CDR3 nucleotide sequence: TGTGCCATCAGCCCCGAACATTTGACTAGCGGGAGTTCGGTCGGGGAGCTGTTTTTT. Translated, it gives CAISPEHLTSGSSVGELFF.

This clonotype was recorded many times. V and J are TRBV20-1 and TRBJ2-3; D is possibly TRBD1 (5 bases). The CDR3 is 14 amino acids. The V and J ends lost 0 bases and 4 bases respectively, with 11 bases between them. Germline values: CDR1 DFQATT, CDR2 SNEGSKA (reference sequence). CDR3 loop: CSAREITQADTQYF. In DNA, the CDR3 is TGCAGTGCTAGAGAAATTACACAGGCAGATACGCAGTATTTT.

The chain joins TRBV18 to TRBJ2-3; no reliable D call. Germline-derived CDR1 and CDR2 are KGHSH and LQKENI. The CDR3 covers 16 residues. Trimming removed 6 bases at V and 1 base at J, with 17 bases between. The CDR3 is CASSLSGGLGTDTQYF. The CDR3 nucleotides are TGTGCCAGCTCGCTCTCCGGCGGTCTGGGCACAGATACGCAGTATTTT.

In this sample, this clonotype turned up many times. The CDR3 loop reads CSAGTWGEKLFF. CDR3 nucleotide sequence: TGCAGCGCTGGGACTTGGGGGGAAAAACTGTTTTTT. The V gene is TRBV29-1, the J gene TRBJ1-4, with D perhaps TRBD1 (5 bases). V lost 7 bases and J 8 bases, leaving 14 bases between the germline ends. Germline lookup yields CDR1 SQVTM and CDR2 ANQGSEA. The CDR3 has 12 amino acids.

This clonotype was seen repeatedly, ten times or more. The rearrangement uses TRBV7-9 and TRBJ2-7; no firm D call. The CDR3 loop spans 12 amino acids. Germline values: CDR1 SEHNR, CDR2 FQNEAQ (reference sequence). The V end lost 4 bases, the J end lost 3 bases, and 7 bases lay between the germline ends. CDR3 sequence reads: CASSSQDYEQYF. The CDR3 region has the DNA TGTGCCAGCAGCTCACAAGACTACGAGCAGTACTTC.

A note on this clonotype: A much larger clonotype is one base distant, so this may be a read error. The gene calls are TRBV20-1 and TRBJ2-4; the match to TRBD2 covers 14 bases. Germline assignment: CDR1 DFQATT and CDR2 SNEGSKA (reference sequence). This CDR3 is 15 amino acids long. The CDR3 nucleotides read TGCTGTGCCCAGGGACTAGCGGGAGCGCGGAACATTCAGTACTTC. Translation gives CCAQGLAGARNIQYF.

V gene TRBV6-5 combines with J gene TRBJ1-2, with D perhaps TRBD1 (6 bases). CDR1 and CDR2 (germline): MNHEY, SVGAGI. The CDR3 totals 14 residues. Between the trimmed V and J ends, which lost 4 bases and 2 bases, there was a span of 11 bases. The CDR3 DNA follows: TGTGCCAGCAGTTTGAGGACAGAGAACTATGGCTACACCTTC. It codes for CASSLRTENYGYTF.

The J gene is TRBJ1-1, the V gene TRBV9, with D possibly TRBD1 on 5 matching bases. The CDR3 contains 14 residues. V shed 3 bases and J shed 3 bases, with 12 bases lying between them. Germline CDR1 SGDLS, CDR2 YYNGEE. The CDR3 DNA follows: TGTGCCAGCAGCGCGTCCCCGGGGGACACTGAAGCTTTCTTT. Translation gives CASSASPGDTEAFF.

This clonotype has at least ten counts. V usage is TRBV28 and J usage is TRBJ2-1; the D gene could be TRBD1 or TRBD2 (6 bases each). This CDR3 has 19 amino acids. CDR1 is MDHEN, CDR2 SYDVKM, per germline. The ends were cut back, 4 bases at V and 0 bases at J, with 22 bases in the middle. CDR3 DNA sequence: TGTGCCAGCAGTTGGGACTCAAATTACAGGGAGTCCTCCTACAATGAGCAGTTCTTC. Encoded protein: CASSWDSNYRESSYNEQFF.

V usage is TRBV28 and J usage is TRBJ2-2; a weak D match, TRBD2 (6 bases). Germline V lookup: CDR1 MDHEN, CDR2 SYDVKM. This CDR3 is 12 amino acids long. V shed 11 bases and J shed 6 bases, with 13 bases lying between them. CDR3 bases: TGTGCCTGCGGGGACGTCTCCGGGGAGCTGTTTTTT. Encoded protein: CACGDVSGELFF.

This clonotype appeared many times. The genes are TRBV29-1 and TRBJ1-1; perhaps TRBD1 as D (6 bases). The CDR3 has 13 amino acids. V lost 5 bases and J 8 bases, leaving 18 bases between the germline ends. Germline CDR1 is SQVTM and CDR2 is ANQGSEA. The CDR3 DNA reads TGCAGCGTTACAGACAGGCTGTCGTGGGAAGCTTTCTTT. As protein: CSVTDRLSWEAFF.

This rearrangement joins TRBV6-5 to TRBJ2-1, with D uncertain. Germline V CDR1 and CDR2: MNHEY, SVGAGI. The ends were cut back, 0 bases at V and 12 bases at J, with 12 bases in the middle. This CDR3 contains 13 residues. The CDR3 bases are TGTGCCAGCAGTTACTCTGGGCGGCTGGTGCAGTTCTTC. Amino acids: CASSYSGRLVQFF.

This clonotype was counted a few times. J is TRBJ1-1 and V is TRBV20-1; no clear D gene. The CDR3 loop spans 13 amino acids. Germline V lookup: CDR1 DFQATT, CDR2 SNEGSKA (reference sequence). Between the trimmed V and J ends, which lost 3 bases and 1 base, there was a span of 9 bases. The CDR3 nucleotides read TGCAGTGCTAGCGAGACACGGAACACTGAAGCTTTCTTT. Translation gives CSASETRNTEAFF.

This chain links TRBV5-1 with TRBJ2-1, with unresolved D. Trimming removed 5 bases at V and 0 bases at J, with 15 bases between. The CDR3 is 16 amino acids. From germline, CDR1 is SGHRS and CDR2 YFSETQ. The CDR3 reads CASSSSARYSYNEQFF. The DNA of the CDR3 is TGCGCCAGCAGTTCCAGCGCAAGATACTCCTACAATGAGCAGTTCTTC.

This clonotype was seen repeatedly, ten times or more. This chain connects TRBV4-3 to TRBJ2-7; 11 nucleotides align to TRBD2. Germline assignment: CDR1 LGHNA and CDR2 YSLEER. The CDR3 has 15 residues. V lost 2 bases, J lost 12 bases, and 12 bases stayed unmatched. CDR3 coding DNA: TGCGCCAGCAGCCAAAGTCTAGCGGGAGGACCAGGGCCGTACTTC. Its translation is CASSQSLAGGPGPYF.

The V and J genes are TRBV13 and TRBJ2-7; D uncertain. Deletions cut 5 bases from V and 3 bases from J, with 11 bases between. CDR1 PRHDT and CDR2 FYEKMQ come from the germline V gene (reference sequence). CDR3 length equals 13 residues. CDR3 DNA sequence: TGTGCCAGCAGCCTTCAACCACTCTACGAGCAGTACTTC. Protein sequence: CASSLQPLYEQYF.